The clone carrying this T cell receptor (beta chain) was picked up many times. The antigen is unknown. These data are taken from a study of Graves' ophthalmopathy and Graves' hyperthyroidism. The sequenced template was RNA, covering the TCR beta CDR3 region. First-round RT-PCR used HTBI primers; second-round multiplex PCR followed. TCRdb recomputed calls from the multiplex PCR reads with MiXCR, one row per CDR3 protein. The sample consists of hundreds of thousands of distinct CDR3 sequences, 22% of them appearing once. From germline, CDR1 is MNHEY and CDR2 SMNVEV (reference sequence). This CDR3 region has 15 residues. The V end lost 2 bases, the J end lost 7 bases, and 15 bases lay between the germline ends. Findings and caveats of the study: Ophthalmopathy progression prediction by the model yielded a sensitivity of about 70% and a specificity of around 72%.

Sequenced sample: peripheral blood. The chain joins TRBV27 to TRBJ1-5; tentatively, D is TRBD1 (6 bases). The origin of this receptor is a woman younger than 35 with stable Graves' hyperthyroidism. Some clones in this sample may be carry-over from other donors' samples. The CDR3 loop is CASSLGQGTSQPQHF. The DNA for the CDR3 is TGTGCCAGCAGTTTAGGGCAGGGGACGAGCCAGCCCCAGCATTTT.